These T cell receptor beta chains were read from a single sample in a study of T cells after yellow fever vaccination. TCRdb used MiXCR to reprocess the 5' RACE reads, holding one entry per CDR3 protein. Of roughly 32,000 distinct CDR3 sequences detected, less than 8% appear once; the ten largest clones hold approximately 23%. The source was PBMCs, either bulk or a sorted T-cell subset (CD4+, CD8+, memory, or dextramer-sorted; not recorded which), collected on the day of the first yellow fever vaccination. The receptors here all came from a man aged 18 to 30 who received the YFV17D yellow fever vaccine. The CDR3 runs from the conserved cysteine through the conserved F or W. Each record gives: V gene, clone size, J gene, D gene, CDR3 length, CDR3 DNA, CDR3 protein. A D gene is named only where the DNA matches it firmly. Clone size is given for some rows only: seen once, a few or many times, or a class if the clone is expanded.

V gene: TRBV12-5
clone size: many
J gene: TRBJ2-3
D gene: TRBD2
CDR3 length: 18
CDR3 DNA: TGTGCTAGTGGTTTGGTACTTGGACTAGCGGGGGGAACAGATACGCAGTATTTT
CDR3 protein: CASGLVLGLAGGTDTQYF

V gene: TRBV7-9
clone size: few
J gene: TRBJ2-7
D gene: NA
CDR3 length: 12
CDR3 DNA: TGTGCCAGCAGCCGCTCCGGGGCAGCTCTCTTCTTC
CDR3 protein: CASSRSGAALFF

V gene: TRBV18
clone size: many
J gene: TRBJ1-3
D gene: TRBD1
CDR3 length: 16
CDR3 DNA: TGTGCCAGCTCACCAAGGACAGGGACTACTGGAAACACCATATATTTT
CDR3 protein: CASSPRTGTTGNTIYF

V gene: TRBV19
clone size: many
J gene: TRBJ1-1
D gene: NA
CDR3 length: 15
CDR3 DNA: TGTGCCAGTAGTTCATCGGGATCCTGGAACACTGAAGCTTTCTTT
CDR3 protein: CASSSSGSWNTEAFF

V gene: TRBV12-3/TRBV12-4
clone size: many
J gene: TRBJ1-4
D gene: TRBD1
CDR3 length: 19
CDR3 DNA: TGTGCCAGCAGTTTTGGTGGACAGGGGTTTTTTGGAACTAATGAAAAACTGTTTTTT
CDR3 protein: CASSFGGQGFFGTNEKLFF

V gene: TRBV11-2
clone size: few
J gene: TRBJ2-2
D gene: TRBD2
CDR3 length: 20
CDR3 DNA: TGTGCCAGCAACCGGAGGGGGACTAGCGGGGGAACCACGAACACCGGGGAGCTGTTTTTT
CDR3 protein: CASNRRGTSGGTTNTGELFF

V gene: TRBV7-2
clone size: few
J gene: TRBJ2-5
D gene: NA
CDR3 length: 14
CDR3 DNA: TGTGCCAGCAGCTTAGGACAGTTCCAAGAGACCCAGTACTTC
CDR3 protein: CASSLGQFQETQYF

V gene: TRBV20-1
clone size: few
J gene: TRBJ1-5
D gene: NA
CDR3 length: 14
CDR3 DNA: TGCAGTGCCACTGACTTAGGGGGGGATCAGCCCCAGCATTTT
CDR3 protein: CSATDLGGDQPQHF

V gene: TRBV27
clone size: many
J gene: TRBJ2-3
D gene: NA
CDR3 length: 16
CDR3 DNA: TGTGCCAGCAGTTTGGGGGCCGGGGGGAGGAGGGATACGCAGTATTTT
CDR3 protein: CASSLGAGGRRDTQYF

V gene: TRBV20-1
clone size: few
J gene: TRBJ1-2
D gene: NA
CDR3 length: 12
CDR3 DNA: TGCAGTGCAGGAGGACCGCGCTATGGCTACACCTTC
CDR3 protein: CSAGGPRYGYTF

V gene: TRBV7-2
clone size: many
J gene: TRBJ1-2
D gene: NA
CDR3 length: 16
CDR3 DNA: TGTGCCAGCAGCCCCGGACGTCTTTTAGCTAACTATGGCTACACCTTC
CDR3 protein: CASSPGRLLANYGYTF

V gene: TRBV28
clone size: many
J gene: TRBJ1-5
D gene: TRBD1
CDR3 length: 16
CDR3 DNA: TGTGCCAGCAGCCAACCCACGACAGGGGGCAATCAGCCCCAGCATTTT
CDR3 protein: CASSQPTTGGNQPQHF

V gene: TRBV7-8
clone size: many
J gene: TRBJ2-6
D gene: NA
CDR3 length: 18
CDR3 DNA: TGTGCCAGCAGCTCTGAGACAGACTTGGGGAGGGGGGCCAACGTCCTGACTTTC
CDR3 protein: CASSSETDLGRGANVLTF

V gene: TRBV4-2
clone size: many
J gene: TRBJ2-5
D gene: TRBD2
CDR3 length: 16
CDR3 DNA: TGTGCCAGCAGCCAAGACGGGACTACCTTCTTAGAGACCCAGTACTTC
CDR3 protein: CASSQDGTTFLETQYF

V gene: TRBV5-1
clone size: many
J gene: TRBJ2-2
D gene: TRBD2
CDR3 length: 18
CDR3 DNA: TGCGCCAGCAGCTTGGATCCAGCGGGGGATCCGAACACCGGGGAGCTGTTTTTT
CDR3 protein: CASSLDPAGDPNTGELFF

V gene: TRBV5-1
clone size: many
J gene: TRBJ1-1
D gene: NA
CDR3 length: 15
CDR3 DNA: TGCGCCAGCAGCTATTTCGGGGAGGTGGGCACTGAAGCTTTCTTT
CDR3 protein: CASSYFGEVGTEAFF

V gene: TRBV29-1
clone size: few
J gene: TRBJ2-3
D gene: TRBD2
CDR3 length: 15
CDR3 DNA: TGCAGCGTCTCCGGGCTAGCGGGAGGCACAGATACGCAGTATTTT
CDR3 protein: CSVSGLAGGTDTQYF

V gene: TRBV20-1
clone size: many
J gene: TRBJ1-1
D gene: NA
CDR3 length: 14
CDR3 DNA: TGCAGTGCTAGGGGGGCACGCGGGCCCACTGAAGCTTTCTTT
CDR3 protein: CSARGARGPTEAFF

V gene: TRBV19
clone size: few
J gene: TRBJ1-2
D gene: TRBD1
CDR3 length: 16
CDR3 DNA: TGTGCCAGTAGTCTTCGACAGGGAGTCAGTATCTATGGCTACACCTTC
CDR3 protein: CASSLRQGVSIYGYTF

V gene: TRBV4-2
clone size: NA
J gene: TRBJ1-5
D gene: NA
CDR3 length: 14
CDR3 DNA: TGTGCCAGCAGCCAAGTCAGGAGCTATCAGCCCCAGCATTTT
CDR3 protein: CASSQVRSYQPQHF

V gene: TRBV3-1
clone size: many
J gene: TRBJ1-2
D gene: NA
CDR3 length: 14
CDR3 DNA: TGTGCCAGCAGCCAAGTAAACTGGGGAGATGGCTACACCTTC
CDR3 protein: CASSQVNWGDGYTF

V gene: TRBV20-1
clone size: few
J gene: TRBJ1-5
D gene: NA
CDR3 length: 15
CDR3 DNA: TGCAGTGCTAGCCCGGCCGGTATTAGCAATCAGCCCCAGCATTTT
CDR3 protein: CSASPAGISNQPQHF

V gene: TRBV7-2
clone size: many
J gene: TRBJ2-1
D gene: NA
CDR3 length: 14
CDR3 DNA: TGTGCCAGCAGCCCGGAGGGGGGCCGAAATGAGCAGTTCTTC
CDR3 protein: CASSPEGGRNEQFF

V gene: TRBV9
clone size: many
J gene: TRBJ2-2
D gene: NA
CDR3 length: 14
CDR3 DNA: TGTGCCAGCAGCGTATTTGGTTCCGGCGGGGAGCTGTTTTTT
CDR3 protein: CASSVFGSGGELFF

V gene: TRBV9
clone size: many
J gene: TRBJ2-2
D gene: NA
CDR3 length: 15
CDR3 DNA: TGTGCCAGCGCGTGGGCAGCCTCGAACACCGGGGAGCTGTTTTTT
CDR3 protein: CASAWAASNTGELFF

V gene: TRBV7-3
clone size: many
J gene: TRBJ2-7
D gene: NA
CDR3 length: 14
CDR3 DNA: TGTGCCAGCAGCTTAAGCGCCGTAAACTACGAGCAGTACTTC
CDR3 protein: CASSLSAVNYEQYF

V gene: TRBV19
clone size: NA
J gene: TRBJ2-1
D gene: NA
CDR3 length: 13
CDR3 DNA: TGTGCCAGTAGTACCGGCAGGAAGAATGAGCAGTTCTTC
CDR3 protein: CASSTGRKNEQFF

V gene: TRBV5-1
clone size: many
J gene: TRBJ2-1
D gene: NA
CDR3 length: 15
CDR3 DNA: TGCGCCAGCAGCTTGGAGGTATTGACGGCCAATGAGCAGTTCTTC
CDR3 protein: CASSLEVLTANEQFF

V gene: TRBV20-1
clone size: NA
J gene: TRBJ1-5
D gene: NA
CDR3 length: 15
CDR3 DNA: TGCAGTGCTAGCCCCGGTGAGGGCCCCTATCATTCCCAGCATTTT
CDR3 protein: CSASPGEGPYHSQHF